This T cell receptor (beta chain) was captured by sequencing in a study of T cells after yellow fever vaccination. TCRdb re-analysed the 5' RACE reads in MiXCR, keeping a single row per CDR3 protein. The table records approximately 160,000 distinct CDR3 sequences, roughly 6.2% of them present only once. This CDR3 has 15 residues. Germline V gives CDR1 SGHTA, CDR2 FQGNSA. Trimming took 1 base from V and 1 from J, leaving 10 bases between them. In its sample, this clonotype was seen a few times. The sequence derives from a young man who received the YFV17D yellow fever vaccine. The specimen comprised CD4+ T cells sorted from PBMCs, sampled on the day of the first yellow fever vaccination. This chain joins TRBV7-2 and TRBJ1-2; possibly TRBD1 for D (6 bases). Here the CDR3 DNA reads TGTGCCAGCAGCTTAGGAGGGGGGAATAACTATGGCTACACCTTC. The encoded protein is CASSLGGGNNYGYTF.